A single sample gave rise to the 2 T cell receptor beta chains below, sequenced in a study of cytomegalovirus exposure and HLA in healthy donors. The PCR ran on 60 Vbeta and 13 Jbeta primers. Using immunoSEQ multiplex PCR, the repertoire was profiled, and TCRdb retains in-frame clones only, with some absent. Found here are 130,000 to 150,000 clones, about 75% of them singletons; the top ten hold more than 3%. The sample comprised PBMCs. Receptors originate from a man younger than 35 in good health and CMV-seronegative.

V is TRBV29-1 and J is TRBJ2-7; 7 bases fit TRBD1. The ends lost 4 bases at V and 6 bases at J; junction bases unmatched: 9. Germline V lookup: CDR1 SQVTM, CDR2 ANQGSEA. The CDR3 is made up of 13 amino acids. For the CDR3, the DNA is TGCAGCGTTGGACGGGACAGTCAGCGCGAGCAGTACTTC. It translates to CSVGRDSQREQYF.

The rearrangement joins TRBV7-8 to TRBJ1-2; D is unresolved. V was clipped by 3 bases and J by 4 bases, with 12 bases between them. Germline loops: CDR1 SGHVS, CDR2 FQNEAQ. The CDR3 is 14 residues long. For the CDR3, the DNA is TGTGCCAGCAGCTTCCAGGCCCCAAGCTATGGCTACACCTTC. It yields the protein CASSFQAPSYGYTF.